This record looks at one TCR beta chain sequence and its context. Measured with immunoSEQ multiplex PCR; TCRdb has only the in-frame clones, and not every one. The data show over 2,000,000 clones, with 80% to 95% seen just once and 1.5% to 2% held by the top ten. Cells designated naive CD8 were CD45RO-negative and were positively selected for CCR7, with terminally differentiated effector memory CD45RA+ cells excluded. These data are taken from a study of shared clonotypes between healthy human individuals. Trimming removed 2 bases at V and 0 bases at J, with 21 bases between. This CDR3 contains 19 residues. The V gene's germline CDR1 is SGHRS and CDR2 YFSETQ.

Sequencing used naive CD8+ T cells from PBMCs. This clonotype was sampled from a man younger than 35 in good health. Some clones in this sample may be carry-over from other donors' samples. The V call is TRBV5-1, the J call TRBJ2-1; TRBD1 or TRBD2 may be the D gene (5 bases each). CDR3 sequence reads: CASSFSRPGRTSSYNEQFF. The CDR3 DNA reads TGCGCCAGCAGCTTTTCCCGCCCGGGACGGACGAGCTCCTACAATGAGCAGTTCTTC. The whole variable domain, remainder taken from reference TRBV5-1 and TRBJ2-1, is KAGVTQTPRYLIKTRGQQVTLSCSPISGHRSVSWYQQTPGQGLQFLFEYFSETQRNKGNFPGRFSGRQFSNSRSEMNVSTLELGDSALYLCASSFSRPGRTSSYNEQFFGPGTRLTVL.